Listed here are 7 T cell receptor beta chains from one sample, sequenced in a study of shared clonotypes between healthy human individuals. Sequencing was performed with immunoSEQ multiplex PCR; in TCRdb, only in-frame clones are kept and a portion is missing. The sample contains 1.6 million or so clones, roughly 98.5% of which appear only once. The material sequenced was naive CD4+ T cells sorted from blood. Subset defined: CD45RA+ positively selected. The receptors come from a man under 40 in good health.

The rearrangement joins TRBV9 to TRBJ2-1; 8 nucleotides match TRBD2. CDR3 length: 13 amino acids. V lost 7 bases to trimming and J lost 9 bases; unmatched junction nucleotides: 9. Germline lookup yields CDR1 SGDLS and CDR2 YYNGEE. Here the CDR3 DNA reads TGTGCCAGCCTAGCGGGCGTCACGGGTGAGCAGTTCTTC. As protein: CASLAGVTGEQFF. Looking up the rest from reference TRBV9 and TRBJ2-1 gives the full variable domain: DSGVTQTPKHLITATGQRVTLRCSPRSGDLSVYWYQQSLDQGLQFLIQYYNGEERAKGNILERFSAQQFPDLHSELNLSSLELGDSALYFCASLAGVTGEQFFGPGTRLTVL.

J is TRBJ1-3 and V is TRBV6-6; 9 nucleotides align to TRBD1. This CDR3 comprises 15 residues. V was pared by 7 bases and J by 8 bases, with 12 bases of the junction left unmatched. Germline assignment: CDR1 MNHNY and CDR2 SVGAGI (reference sequence). The CDR3 here is CASTHALDRGYTIYF. The CDR3 DNA reads as TGTGCCAGCACCCACGCGCTGGACAGGGGTTACACCATATATTTT.

The DNA of the CDR3 is TGTGCCAGCAGCGGGCCCAGGGGGTCGAGGACTGAAGCTTTCTTT. It specifies CASSGPRGSRTEAFF. The J gene is TRBJ1-1, the V gene TRBV5-4, with 7 bases identical to TRBD1. This CDR3 is 15 amino acids long. The germline V gene encodes CDR1 SGHNT and CDR2 YYREEE (reference sequence). Germline trimming cut 4 bases from V and 5 bases from J; bases unmatched to any gene: 11.

This clone has just one count. The chain's CDR3 is CASSLLAGEGQETQYF. The CDR3 DNA is TGTGCCAGCAGCCTTCTAGCGGGAGAGGGGCAAGAGACCCAGTACTTC. The rearrangement joins TRBV7-6 to TRBJ2-5; 10 nucleotides align to TRBD2. Germline V gene lookup returns CDR1 SGHVS and CDR2 FNYEAQ. Trimming removed 5 bases from V and 2 bases from J; junction bases left unmatched: 8. This CDR3 spans 16 amino acids. The entire variable domain, with the rest obtained from reference TRBV7-6 and TRBJ2-5, is as follows: GAGVSQSPRYKVTKRGQDVALRCDPISGHVSLYWYRQALGQGPEFLTYFNYEAQQDKSGLPNDRFSAERPEGSISTLTIQRTEQRDSAMYRCASSLLAGEGQETQYFGPGTRLLVL.

The V and J genes are TRBV29-1 and TRBJ2-7; D call uncertain. V was trimmed by 0 bases and J by 1 base, leaving 16 bases between them. CDR3 size: 16 residues. Germline V lookup: CDR1 SQVTM, CDR2 ANQGSEA. CDR3 sequence reads: CSVEENTLSGSYEQYF. DNA of the CDR3: TGCAGCGTTGAAGAGAATACCTTGTCCGGGTCCTACGAGCAGTACTTC.

The chain uses TRBV6-5 and TRBJ1-2; D is undetermined. Trimming took 5 bases from V and 8 from J, leaving 18 bases between them. The length of the CDR3 is 14 residues. Germline CDR1 reads MNHEY; CDR2 reads SVGAGI. CDR3 sequence reads: CASSRSVSFWGYTF. CDR3 DNA sequence: TGTGCCAGCAGTCGGTCTGTCAGCTTCTGGGGCTACACCTTC.

V and J are TRBV19 and TRBJ2-7; 7 bases are a match to TRBD2. The CDR3 extends over 15 amino acids. The V gene end was trimmed by 3 bases and the J gene end by 4 bases; junction bases not matched to a gene: 9. CDR1 is LNHDA, CDR2 SQIVND, per germline (reference sequence). CDR3 nucleotides: TGTGCCAGTAGTATTGGAGGGAGGGCCGGTTACGAGCAGTACTTC. It codes for CASSIGGRAGYEQYF.